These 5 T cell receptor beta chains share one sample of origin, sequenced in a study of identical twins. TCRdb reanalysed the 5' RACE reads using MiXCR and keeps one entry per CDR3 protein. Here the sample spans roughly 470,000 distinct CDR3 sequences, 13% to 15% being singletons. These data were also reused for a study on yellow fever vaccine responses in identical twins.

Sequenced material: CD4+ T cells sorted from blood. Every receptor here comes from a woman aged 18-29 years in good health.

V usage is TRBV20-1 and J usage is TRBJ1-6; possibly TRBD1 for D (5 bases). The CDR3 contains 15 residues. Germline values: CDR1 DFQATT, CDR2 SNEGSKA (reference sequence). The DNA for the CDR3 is TGCAGCCAAAGTGGGGGGGGCTCCTATAATTCACCCCTCCACTTT. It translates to CSQSGGGSYNSPLHF.

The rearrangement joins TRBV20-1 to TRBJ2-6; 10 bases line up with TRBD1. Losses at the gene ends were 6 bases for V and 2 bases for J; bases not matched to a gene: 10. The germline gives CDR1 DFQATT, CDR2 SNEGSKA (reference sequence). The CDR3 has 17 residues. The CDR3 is CSAAPGQGRAGANVLTF. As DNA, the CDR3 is TGCAGTGCAGCCCCGGGACAGGGGAGGGCTGGGGCCAACGTCCTGACTTTC.

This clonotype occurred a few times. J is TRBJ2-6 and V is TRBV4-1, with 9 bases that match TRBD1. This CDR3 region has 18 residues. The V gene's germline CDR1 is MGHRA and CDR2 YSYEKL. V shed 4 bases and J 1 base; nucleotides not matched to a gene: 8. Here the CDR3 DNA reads TGCGCCAGCAGCCTCGCGGGACAGGGTCGTTCTGGGGCCAACGTCCTGACTTTC. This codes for CASSLAGQGRSGANVLTF.

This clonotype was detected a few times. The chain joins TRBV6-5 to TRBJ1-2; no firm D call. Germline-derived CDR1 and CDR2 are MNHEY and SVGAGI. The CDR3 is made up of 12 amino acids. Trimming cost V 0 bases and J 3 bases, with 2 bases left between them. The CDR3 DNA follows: TGTGCCAGCAGTTACTCTGACTATGGCTACACCTTC. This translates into CASSYSDYGYTF.

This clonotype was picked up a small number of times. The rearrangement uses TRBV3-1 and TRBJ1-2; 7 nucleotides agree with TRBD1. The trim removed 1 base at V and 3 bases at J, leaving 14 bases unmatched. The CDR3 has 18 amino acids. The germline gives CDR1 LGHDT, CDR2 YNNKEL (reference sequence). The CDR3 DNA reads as TGTGCCAGCAGCCAAGGGGAAGGGATAGGGGGCGCAGACTATGGCTACACCTTC. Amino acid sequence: CASSQGEGIGGADYGYTF.